This T cell receptor (beta chain) is from a study of T cell responses to AZD1222 COVID-19 vaccine. Germline V gene lookup returns CDR1 MGHRA and CDR2 YSYEKL. V was shortened by 1 base and J by 0 bases, with 15 bases between the two germline ends. CDR3 length: 17 residues. TCRdb's table, derived via immunoSEQ multiplex PCR, lists solely in-frame clones and lacks some. Of approximately 120,000 clones listed, 89% were seen once; the top ten hold approximately 4.2%. The chain links TRBV4-1 to TRBJ1-2; D gene ambiguous. This TCR was sampled from an adult in good health. This specimen was peripheral blood, taken on day 0 of AZD1222 vaccination. The CDR3 DNA reads TGCGCCAGCAGCCAAGCCCCCCCCAGGTTCTCTAACTATGGCTACACCTTC. Protein: CASSQAPPRFSNYGYTF.